This T cell receptor beta chain was found in a study of T-cell reconstitution after alpha-beta-depleted transplantation in children. Study results and caveats: Approximately two months post-transplant, alpha-beta T cells reportedly originated from several hundred expanded graft clones. Surviving thymic progenitors and recipient T cells were the source of high TCRbeta diversity at day 60 in some patients.

Unique molecular identifiers were built into the TCRbeta library. TCRdb itself ran the PCR reads through MiXCR, one entry per CDR3 protein. The data hold about a million distinct CDR3 sequences, with roughly 31% observed a single time. In the case of this clonotype: Its antigen is unknown.

V was cut by 6 bases and J by 1 base, with 13 bases left in between. CDR1 and CDR2 (germline): DFQATT, SNEGSKA (reference sequence). The CDR3 sequence is 13 residues long. The chain combines TRBV20-1 with TRBJ2-7; D might be TRBD1 or TRBD2, each matching 5 bases. The sequenced sample was PBMCs, mostly from graft donor cells, obtained 360 days after TCRalphabeta/CD19-depleted stem cell transplant. The sequence was collected from a boy under three years old who had a stem cell transplant for SCID, so the T cells may come from the graft donor. In DNA form, the CDR3 reads TGCAGTGCCGAAGGGGAGTCATCCTACGAGCAGTACTTC. Translation gives CSAEGESSYEQYF.